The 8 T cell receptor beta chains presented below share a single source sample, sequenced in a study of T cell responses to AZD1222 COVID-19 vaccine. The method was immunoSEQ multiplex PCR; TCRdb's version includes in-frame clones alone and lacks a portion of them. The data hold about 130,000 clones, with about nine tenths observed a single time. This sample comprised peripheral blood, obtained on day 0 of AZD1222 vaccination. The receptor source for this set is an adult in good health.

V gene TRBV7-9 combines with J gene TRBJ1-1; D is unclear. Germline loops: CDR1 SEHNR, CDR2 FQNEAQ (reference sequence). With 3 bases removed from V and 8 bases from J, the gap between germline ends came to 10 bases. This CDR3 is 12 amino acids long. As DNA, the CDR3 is TGTGCCAGCAGCTTCCTCCAGGCAGAAGCTTTCTTT. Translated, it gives CASSFLQAEAFF. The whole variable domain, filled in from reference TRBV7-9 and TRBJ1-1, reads DTGVSQNPRHKITKRGQNVTFRCDPISEHNRLYWYRQTLGQGPEFLTYFQNEAQLEKSRLLSDRFSAERPKGSFSTLEIQRTEQGDSAMYLCASSFLQAEAFFGQGTRLTVV.

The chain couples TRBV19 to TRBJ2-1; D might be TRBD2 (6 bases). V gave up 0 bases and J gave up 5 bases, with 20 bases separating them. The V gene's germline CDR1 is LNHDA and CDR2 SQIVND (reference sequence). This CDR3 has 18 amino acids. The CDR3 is CASSIESWAGGIDNEQFF. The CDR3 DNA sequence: TGTGCCAGTAGTATAGAGAGTTGGGCTGGGGGGATAGACAATGAGCAGTTCTTC.

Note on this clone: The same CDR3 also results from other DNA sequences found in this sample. The CDR3 nucleotides read TGTGCCAGTAGTATCTCCGGGAACGAGCAGTACTTC. Its translation is CASSISGNEQYF. This chain joins TRBV19 and TRBJ2-7; D possibly corresponds to TRBD2 (5 bases). CDR3 size: 12 residues. The V and J ends lost 3 bases and 5 bases respectively, with 8 bases between them. Looked up from germline, CDR1 is LNHDA and CDR2 is SQIVND (reference sequence).

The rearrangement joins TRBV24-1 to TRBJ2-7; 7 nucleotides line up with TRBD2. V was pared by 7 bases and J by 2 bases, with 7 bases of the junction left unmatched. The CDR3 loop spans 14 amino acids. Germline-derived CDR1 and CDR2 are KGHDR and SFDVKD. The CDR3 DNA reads TGTGCCACCAGCCCCCGGGAGGATACCTACGAGCAGTACTTC. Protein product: CATSPREDTYEQYF.

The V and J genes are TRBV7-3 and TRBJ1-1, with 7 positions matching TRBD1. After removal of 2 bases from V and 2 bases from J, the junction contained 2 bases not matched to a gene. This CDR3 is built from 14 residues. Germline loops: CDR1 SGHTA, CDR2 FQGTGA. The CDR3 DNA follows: TGTGCCAGCAGCTTACAGGGGGATAACACTGAAGCTTTCTTT. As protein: CASSLQGDNTEAFF.

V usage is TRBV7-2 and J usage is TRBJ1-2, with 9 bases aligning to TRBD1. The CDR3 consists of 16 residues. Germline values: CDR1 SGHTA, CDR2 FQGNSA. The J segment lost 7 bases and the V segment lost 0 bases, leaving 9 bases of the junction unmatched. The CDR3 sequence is CASSLATGGTGIGYTF. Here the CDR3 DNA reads TGTGCCAGCAGCTTAGCAACCGGGGGGACAGGGATTGGCTACACCTTC. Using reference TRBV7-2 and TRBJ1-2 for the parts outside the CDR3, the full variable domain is GAGVSQSPSNKVTEKGKDVELRCDPISGHTALYWYRQSLGQGLEFLIYFQGNSAPDKSGLPSDRFSAERTGGSVSTLTIQRTQQEDSAVYLCASSLATGGTGIGYTFGSGTRLTVV.

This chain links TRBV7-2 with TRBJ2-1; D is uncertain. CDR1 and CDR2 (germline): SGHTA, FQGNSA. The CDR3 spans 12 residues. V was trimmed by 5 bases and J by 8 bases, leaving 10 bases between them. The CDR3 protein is CASSPIGDEQFF. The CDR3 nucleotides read TGTGCCAGCAGCCCCATTGGGGATGAGCAGTTCTTC.

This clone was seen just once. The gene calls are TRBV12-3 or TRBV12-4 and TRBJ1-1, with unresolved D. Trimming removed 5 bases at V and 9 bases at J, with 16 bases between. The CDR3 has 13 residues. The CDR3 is CASSLQTTSKAFF. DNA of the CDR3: TGTGCCAGCAGTCTGCAGACTACCTCGAAAGCTTTCTTT.